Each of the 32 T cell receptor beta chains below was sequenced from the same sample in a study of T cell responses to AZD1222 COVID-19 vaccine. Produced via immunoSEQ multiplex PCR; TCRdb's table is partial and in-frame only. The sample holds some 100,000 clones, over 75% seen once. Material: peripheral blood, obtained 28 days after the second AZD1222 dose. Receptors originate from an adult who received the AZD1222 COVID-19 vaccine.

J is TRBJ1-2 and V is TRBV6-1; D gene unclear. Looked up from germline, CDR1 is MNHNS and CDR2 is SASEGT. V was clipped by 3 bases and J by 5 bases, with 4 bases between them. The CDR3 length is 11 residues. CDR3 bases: TGTGCCAGCAGTGACGCGTATGGCTACACCTTC. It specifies CASSDAYGYTF.

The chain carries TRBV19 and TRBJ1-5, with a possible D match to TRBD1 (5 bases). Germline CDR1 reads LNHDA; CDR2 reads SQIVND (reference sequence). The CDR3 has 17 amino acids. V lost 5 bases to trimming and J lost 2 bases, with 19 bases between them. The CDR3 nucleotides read TGTGCCAGTAGTTTATCAGGGCCATCACCGGGCAATCAGCCCCAGCATTTT. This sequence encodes CASSLSGPSPGNQPQHF.

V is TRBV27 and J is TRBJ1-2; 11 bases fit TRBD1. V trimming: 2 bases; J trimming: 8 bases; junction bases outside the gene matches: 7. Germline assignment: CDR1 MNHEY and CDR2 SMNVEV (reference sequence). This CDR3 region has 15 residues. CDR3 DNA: TGTGCCAGCAGTTTAGGAGGACAGGGGGCGTTCGGCTACACCTTC. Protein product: CASSLGGQGAFGYTF.

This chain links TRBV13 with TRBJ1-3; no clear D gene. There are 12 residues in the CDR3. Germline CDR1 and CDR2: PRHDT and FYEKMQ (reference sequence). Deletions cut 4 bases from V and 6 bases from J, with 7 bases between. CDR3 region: CASSSGLNTIYF. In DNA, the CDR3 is TGTGCCAGCAGCTCCGGATTAAACACCATATATTTT.

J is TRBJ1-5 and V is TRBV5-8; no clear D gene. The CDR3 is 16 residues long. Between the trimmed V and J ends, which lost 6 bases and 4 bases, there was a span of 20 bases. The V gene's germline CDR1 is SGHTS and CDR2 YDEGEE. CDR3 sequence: CASTPRELGNNQPQHF. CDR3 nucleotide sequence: TGTGCCAGCACCCCCCGCGAGTTGGGGAATAATCAGCCCCAGCATTTT.

Written as DNA, the CDR3 is TGTGCCAGCAGCGGTAGCGGGGGGGGGTCTAGCACAGATACGCAGTATTTT. Residues: CASSGSGGGSSTDTQYF. This chain connects TRBV6-2 or TRBV6-3 to TRBJ2-3; 11 nucleotides agree with TRBD2. Germline CDR1 reads MNHEY; CDR2 reads SVGEGT. The CDR3 loop spans 17 amino acids. With V trimmed by 6 bases and J by 0 bases, 8 bases remained unmatched.

The CDR3 loop reads CASSRTWVRSSSYEQYF. For the CDR3, the DNA is TGTGCCAGCAGCCGGACGTGGGTCAGGTCGAGCTCCTACGAGCAGTACTTC. The chain links TRBV14 to TRBJ2-7; D not resolved. This CDR3 spans 17 amino acids. Trimming shortened V by 4 bases and J by 0 bases, and 19 bases separated the two germline ends. CDR1 is SGHDN and CDR2 is FVKESK in the germline V gene. The complete variable domain, with remaining parts taken from reference TRBV14 and TRBJ2-7, reads EAGVTQFPSHSVIEKGQTVTLRCDPISGHDNLYWYRRVMGKEIKFLLHFVKESKQDESGMPNNRFLAERTGGTYSTLKVQPAELEDSGVYFCASSRTWVRSSSYEQYFGPGTRLTVT.

CDR3: CASRGQPATNEKLFF. The CDR3, as DNA: TGTGCCAGTAGAGGACAGCCAGCAACTAATGAAAAACTGTTTTTT. The V call is TRBV19, the J call TRBJ1-4; D may be TRBD1 (6 bases). V lost 6 bases to trimming and J lost 0 bases, with 11 bases between them. The CDR3 sequence is 15 residues long. The germline CDR1 and CDR2 sequences are LNHDA and SQIVND (reference sequence).

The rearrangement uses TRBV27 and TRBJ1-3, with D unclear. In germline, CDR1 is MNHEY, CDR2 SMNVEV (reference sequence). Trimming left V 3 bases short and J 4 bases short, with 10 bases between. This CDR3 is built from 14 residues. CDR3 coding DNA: TGTGCCAGCAGTTTTGGTGGGTCCGGAAACACCATATATTTT. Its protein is CASSFGGSGNTIYF.

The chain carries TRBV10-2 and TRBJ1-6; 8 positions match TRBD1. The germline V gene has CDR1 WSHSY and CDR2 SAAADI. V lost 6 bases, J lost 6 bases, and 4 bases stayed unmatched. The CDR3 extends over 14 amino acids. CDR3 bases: TGCGCCAGCAGAACGGGACAGGTTAATTCACCCCTCCACTTT. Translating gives CASRTGQVNSPLHF.

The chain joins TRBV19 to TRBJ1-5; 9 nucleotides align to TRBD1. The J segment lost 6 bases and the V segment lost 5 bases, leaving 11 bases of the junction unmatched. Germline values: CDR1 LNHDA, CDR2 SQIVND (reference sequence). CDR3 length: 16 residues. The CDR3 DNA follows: TGTGCCAGTAGTGTGGGACAGGGAGGACGCGGTCAGCCCCAGCATTTT. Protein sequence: CASSVGQGGRGQPQHF. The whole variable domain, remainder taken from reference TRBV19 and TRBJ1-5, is DGGITQSPKYLFRKEGQNVTLSCEQNLNHDAMYWYRQDPGQGLRLIYYSQIVNDFQKGDIAEGYSVSREKKESFPLTVTSAQKNPTAFYLCASSVGQGGRGQPQHFGDGTRLSIL.

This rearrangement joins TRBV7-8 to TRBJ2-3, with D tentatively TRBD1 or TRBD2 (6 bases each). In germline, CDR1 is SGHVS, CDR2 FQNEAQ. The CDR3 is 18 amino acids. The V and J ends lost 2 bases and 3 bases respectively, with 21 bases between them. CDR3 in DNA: TGTGCCAGCAGCTTAAAGACTGCTTGGGGGGCGGGTACAGATACGCAGTATTTT. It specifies CASSLKTAWGAGTDTQYF.

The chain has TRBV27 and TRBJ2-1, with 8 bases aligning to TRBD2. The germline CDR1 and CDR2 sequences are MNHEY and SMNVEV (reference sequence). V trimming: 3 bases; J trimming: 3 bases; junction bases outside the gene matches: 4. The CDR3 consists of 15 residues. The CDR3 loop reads CASSFAGGIYNEQFF. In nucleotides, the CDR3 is TGTGCCAGCAGTTTTGCGGGGGGAATCTACAATGAGCAGTTCTTC.

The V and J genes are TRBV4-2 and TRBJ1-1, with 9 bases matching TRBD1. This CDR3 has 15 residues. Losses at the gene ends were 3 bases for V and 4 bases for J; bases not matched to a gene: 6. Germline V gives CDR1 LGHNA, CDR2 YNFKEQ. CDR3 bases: TGTGCCAGCAGCCAGGGGGGACAGGGAGGCACTGAAGCTTTCTTT. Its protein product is CASSQGGQGGTEAFF.

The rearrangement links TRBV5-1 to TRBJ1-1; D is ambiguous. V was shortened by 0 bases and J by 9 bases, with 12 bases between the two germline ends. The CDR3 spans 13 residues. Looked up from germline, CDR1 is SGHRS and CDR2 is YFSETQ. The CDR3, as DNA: TGCGCCAGCAGCTTGGCCGTGGGGAAGAAAGCTTTCTTT. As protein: CASSLAVGKKAFF.

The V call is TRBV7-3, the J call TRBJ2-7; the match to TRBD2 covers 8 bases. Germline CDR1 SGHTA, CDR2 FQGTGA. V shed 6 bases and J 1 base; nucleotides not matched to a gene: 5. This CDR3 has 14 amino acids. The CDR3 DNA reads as TGTGCCAGCAGTATCGGGACTAGTTCCTACGAGCAGTACTTC. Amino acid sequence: CASSIGTSSYEQYF.

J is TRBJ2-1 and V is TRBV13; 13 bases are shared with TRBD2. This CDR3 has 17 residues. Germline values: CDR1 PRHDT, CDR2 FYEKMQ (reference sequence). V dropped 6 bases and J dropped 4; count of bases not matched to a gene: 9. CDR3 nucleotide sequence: TGTGCCAGCAGGCCGGGACTAGCGGGACCTCGATACAATGAGCAGTTCTTC. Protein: CASRPGLAGPRYNEQFF.

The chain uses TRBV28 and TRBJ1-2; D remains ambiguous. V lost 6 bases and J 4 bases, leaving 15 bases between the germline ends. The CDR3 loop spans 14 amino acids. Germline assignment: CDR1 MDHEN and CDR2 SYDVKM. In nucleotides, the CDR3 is TGTGCCAGCAGAATCCCTGGGCCTCGCTATGGCTACACCTTC. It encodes CASRIPGPRYGYTF.

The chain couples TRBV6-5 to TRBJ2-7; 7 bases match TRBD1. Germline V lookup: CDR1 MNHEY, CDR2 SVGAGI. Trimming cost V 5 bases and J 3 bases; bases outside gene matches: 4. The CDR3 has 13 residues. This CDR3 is CASSRRDSYEQYF. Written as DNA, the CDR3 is TGTGCCAGCAGTCGCCGGGACAGCTACGAGCAGTACTTC.

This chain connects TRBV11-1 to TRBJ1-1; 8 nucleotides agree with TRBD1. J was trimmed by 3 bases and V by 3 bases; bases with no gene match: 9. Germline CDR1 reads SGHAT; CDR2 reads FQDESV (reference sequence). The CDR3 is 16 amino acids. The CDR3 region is CASSFKGRGLDTEAFF. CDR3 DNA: TGTGCCAGCAGCTTTAAGGGCAGGGGGCTTGACACTGAAGCTTTCTTT.

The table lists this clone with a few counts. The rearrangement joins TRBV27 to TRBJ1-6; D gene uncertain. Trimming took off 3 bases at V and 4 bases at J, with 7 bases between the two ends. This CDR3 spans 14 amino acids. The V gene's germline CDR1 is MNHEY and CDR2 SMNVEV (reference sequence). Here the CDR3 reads CASSLLGYNSPLHF. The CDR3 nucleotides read TGTGCCAGCAGTTTGTTGGGGTATAATTCACCCCTCCACTTT.

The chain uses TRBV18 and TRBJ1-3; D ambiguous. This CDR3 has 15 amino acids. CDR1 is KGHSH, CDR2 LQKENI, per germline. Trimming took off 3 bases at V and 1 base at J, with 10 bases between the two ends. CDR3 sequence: CASSPTPSSGNTIYF. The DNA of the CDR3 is TGTGCCAGCTCACCGACCCCTTCGTCTGGAAACACCATATATTTT.

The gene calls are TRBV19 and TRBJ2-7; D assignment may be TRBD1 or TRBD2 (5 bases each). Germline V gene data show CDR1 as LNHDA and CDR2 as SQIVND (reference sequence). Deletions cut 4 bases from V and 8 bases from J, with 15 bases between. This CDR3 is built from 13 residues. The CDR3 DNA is TGTGCCAGTAGTACGGGACGAAAAACGCAGCAGTACTTC. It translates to CASSTGRKTQQYF.

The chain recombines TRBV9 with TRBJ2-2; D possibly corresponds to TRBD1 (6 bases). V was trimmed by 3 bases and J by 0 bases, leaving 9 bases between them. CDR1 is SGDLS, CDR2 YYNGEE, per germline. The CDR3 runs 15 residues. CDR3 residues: CASSARTANTGELFF. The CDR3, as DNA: TGTGCCAGCAGCGCTAGGACAGCGAACACCGGGGAGCTGTTTTTT.

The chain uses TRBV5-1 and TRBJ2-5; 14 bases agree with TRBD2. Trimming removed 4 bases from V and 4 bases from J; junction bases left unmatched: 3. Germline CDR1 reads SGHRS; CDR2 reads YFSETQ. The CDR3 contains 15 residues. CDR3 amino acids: CASSTGLAGVETQYF. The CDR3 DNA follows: TGCGCCAGCAGCACGGGACTAGCGGGGGTAGAGACCCAGTACTTC.

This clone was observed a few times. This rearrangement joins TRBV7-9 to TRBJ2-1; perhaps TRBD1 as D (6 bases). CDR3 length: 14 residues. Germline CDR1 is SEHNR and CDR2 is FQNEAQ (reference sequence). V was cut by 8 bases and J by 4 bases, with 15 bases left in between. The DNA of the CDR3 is TGTGCCAGCGCCTCTCAAAGGGGGTACAATGAGCAGTTCTTC. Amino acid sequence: CASASQRGYNEQFF.

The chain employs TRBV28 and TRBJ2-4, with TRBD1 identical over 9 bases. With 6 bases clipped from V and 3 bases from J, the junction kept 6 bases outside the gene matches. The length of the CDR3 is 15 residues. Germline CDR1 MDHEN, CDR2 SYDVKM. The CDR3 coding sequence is TGTGCCAGCAGGGGACAGGGAATGGGCAAAAACATTCAGTACTTC. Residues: CASRGQGMGKNIQYF.

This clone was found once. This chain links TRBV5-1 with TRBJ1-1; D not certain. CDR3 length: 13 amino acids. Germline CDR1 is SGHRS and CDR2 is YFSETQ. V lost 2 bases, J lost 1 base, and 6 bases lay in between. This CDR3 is CASSLRENTEAFF. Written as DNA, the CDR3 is TGCGCCAGCAGCTTAAGGGAGAACACTGAAGCTTTCTTT.

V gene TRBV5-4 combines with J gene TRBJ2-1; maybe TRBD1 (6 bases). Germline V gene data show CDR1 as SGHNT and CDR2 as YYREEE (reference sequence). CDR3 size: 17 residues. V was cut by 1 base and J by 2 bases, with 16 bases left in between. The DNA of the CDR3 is TGTGCCAGCAGCTTGCGGTCGGGCAGGGGCCCCTACAATGAGCAGTTCTTC. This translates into CASSLRSGRGPYNEQFF.

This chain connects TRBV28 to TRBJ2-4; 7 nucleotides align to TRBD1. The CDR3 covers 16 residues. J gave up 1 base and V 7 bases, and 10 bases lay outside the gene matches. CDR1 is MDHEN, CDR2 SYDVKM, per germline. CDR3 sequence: CASTGKGAGAKNIQYF. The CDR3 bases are TGTGCCAGCACCGGGAAGGGGGCCGGGGCCAAAAACATTCAGTACTTC. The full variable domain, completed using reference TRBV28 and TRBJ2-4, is DVKVTQSSRYLVKRTGEKVFLECVQDMDHENMFWYRQDPGLGLRLIYFSYDVKMKEKGDIPEGYSVSREKKERFSLILESASTNQTSMYLCASTGKGAGAKNIQYFGAGTRLSVL.

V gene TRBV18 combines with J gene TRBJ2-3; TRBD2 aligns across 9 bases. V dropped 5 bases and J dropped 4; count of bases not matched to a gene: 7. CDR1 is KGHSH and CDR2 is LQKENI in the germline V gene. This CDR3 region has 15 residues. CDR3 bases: TGTGCCAGCTCATTTGGGACTAGCTCGGCAGATACGCAGTATTTT. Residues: CASSFGTSSADTQYF.

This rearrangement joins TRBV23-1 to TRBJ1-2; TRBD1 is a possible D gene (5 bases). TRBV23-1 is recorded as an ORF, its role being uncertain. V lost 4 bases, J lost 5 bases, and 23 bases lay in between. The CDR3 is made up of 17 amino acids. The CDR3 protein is CASSPSDLGLGQYGYTF. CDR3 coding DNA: TGCGCCAGCAGTCCTTCGGACCTAGGCTTGGGGCAGTATGGCTACACCTTC.